These T cell receptor beta chains were read from a single sample in a study of identical twins. One entry per CDR3 protein results from TCRdb running MiXCR on the 5' RACE reads. The table includes about 790,000 distinct CDR3 sequences, 15% to 20% detected once. These sequences were also reported in another study, on T cells expressing NK-cell markers.

Sequenced input: PBMCs. The receptor source for this set is a woman aged 18-29 years in good health. The CDR3 runs from the conserved cysteine through the conserved F or W. A D gene is named only where the DNA matches it firmly.

TRBJ1-2	-	13	TRBV6-1	CASRWNLFYGYTF
TRBJ2-7	-	13	TRBV20-1	CSVKRPGSDEQYF
TRBJ2-5	-	13	TRBV10-3	CAIIDRGEETQYF
TRBJ1-2	TRBD1	15	TRBV29-1	CSVRAGGNSNYGYTF
TRBJ2-1	-	15	TRBV20-1	CSARRSGTSGDEQFF
TRBJ1-2	-	12	TRBV6-6	CASSYSYYGYTF
TRBJ1-1	-	13	TRBV7-9	CASSPPAGTEAFF
TRBJ2-5	-	15	TRBV7-9	CASSLGGAGAEAQYF
TRBJ2-1	-	12	TRBV29-1	CSTGPIADEQFF
TRBJ2-4	-	18	TRBV11-2	CASSLDRAWPVAKNIQYF
TRBJ2-1	TRBD2	19	TRBV6-2/TRBV6-3	CASSSERVGGRARLNEQFF
TRBJ2-5	-	13	TRBV5-6	CASRVQGTETQYF
TRBJ1-1	-	13	TRBV12-3/TRBV12-4	CASSLGGGGIAFF
TRBJ1-3	-	12	TRBV6-6	CASSVRGNTIYF
TRBJ2-1	-	14	TRBV29-1	CSVSWRENYNEQFF
TRBJ2-3	-	13	TRBV7-2	CASSPLASDTQYF
TRBJ2-5	TRBD2	14	TRBV3-1	CASSPSGSLETQYF
TRBJ1-5	TRBD1	13	TRBV12-3/TRBV12-4	CASSSDRGAPQHF
TRBJ1-2	-	15	TRBV11-2	CASSLDPAGNYGYTF
TRBJ2-7	-	13	TRBV11-3	CASSPLFAYEQYF
TRBJ2-7	TRBD2	13	TRBV7-9	CATLGRGVNEQYF
TRBJ2-1	TRBD2	16	TRBV7-9	CASSPRASGSTDEQFF